This TCR beta chain originates from a study of CD8+ T cells in alopecia areata. Study outcomes and limitations: Affected scalp, especially in alopecia totalis/universalis, had a higher clonality than normal scalp did.

Stated treatment: oral pan-JAK inhibitor, 5-10 mg twice daily. The CDR3 is made up of 14 amino acids. Germline V gives CDR1 SGHTA, CDR2 FQGNSA. V lost 5 bases and J lost 1, with 11 bases in between. Comment on this clone: The antigen remains unidentified.

cDNA reverse transcribed from extracted RNA served as the sequencing template. Some clones are missing from TCRdb's copy, which holds only in-frame ones; the method was immunoSEQ multiplex PCR. Altogether approximately 180,000 clones are present, less than 65% being singletons, with the ten largest covering 0.95% to 1.1%. Sequencing was performed on CD4+ T cells sorted from blood, taken at week 24, from a patient treated with tofacitinib. This clonotype originated in a human donor with alopecia areata. The J gene is TRBJ1-1, the V gene TRBV7-2; D remains ambiguous. CDR3 amino acids: CASSLGRGNTEAFF. CDR3 nucleotide sequence: TGTGCCAGCAGCCTTGGACGGGGGAACACTGAAGCTTTCTTT.